The 10 T cell receptor beta chains below come from one sample, sequenced in a study of T cell changes during pregnancy in multiple sclerosis (dated by TCRdb to 2018 to 2020). Receptors were amplified or captured by the immunoSEQ multiplex PCR assay. TCRdb stores this immuneACCESS table with in-frame sequences only. Part of the clones is absent; in the studies checked, under half of the shortfall reflects unresolved V genes, and no reason is known for the rest. Counted in this sample were roughly 90,000 clones; roughly 91% of them appeared once. In total, the top ten clones hold 4.3% of the sample. Sequencing used peripheral blood, obtained in the first trimester of pregnancy. The receptors were sampled from a female donor with multiple sclerosis, enrolled in a pregnancy study.

This chain connects TRBV5-6 to TRBJ2-7; D gene ambiguous. With 2 bases removed from V and 7 bases from J, the gap between germline ends came to 13 bases. This CDR3 is built from 13 residues. Germline V CDR1 and CDR2: SGHDT, YYEEEE. The CDR3 nucleotides read TGTGCCAGCAGCTTTCCGGGTGTGAGAGAGCAGTACTTC. It codes for CASSFPGVREQYF.

This clone is judged medium-sized. The chain employs TRBV7-6 and TRBJ1-4; a weak D match, TRBD1 (5 bases). The CDR3 length is 15 residues. V was pared by 5 bases and J by 6 bases, with 16 bases between. Per the germline V gene, CDR1 is SGHVS and CDR2 is FNYEAQ. The CDR3 spells CASSEDGRGDEKLFF. As DNA, the CDR3 is TGTGCCAGCAGCGAGGACGGGAGGGGTGATGAAAAACTGTTTTTT. The full variable domain, its missing parts supplied by reference TRBV7-6 and TRBJ1-4, is GAGVSQSPRYKVTKRGQDVALRCDPISGHVSLYWYRQALGQGPEFLTYFNYEAQQDKSGLPNDRFSAERPEGSISTLTIQRTEQRDSAMYRCASSEDGRGDEKLFFGSGTQLSVL.

This clone was recorded once. The chain links TRBV7-8 to TRBJ2-7, with 7 bases matching TRBD2. The CDR3 is 14 amino acids. With V trimmed by 5 bases and J by 9 bases, 13 bases remained unmatched. Per germline, CDR1 SGHVS and CDR2 FQNEAQ. CDR3 nucleotides: TGTGCCAGCAGCGGGGGGGACGGTCGGGGTGCGCAGTACTTC. Translating gives CASSGGDGRGAQYF.

The chain employs TRBV5-8 and TRBJ1-5; weak D call: TRBD1 (5 bases). V was cut by 0 bases and J by 6 bases, with 13 bases left in between. Germline V gene sequence: CDR1 SGHTS, CDR2 YDEGEE. This CDR3 is built from 15 residues. The CDR3 bases are TGTGCCAGCAGCTTGGTCCGGGGGGGTTTTCAGCCCCAGCATTTT. It codes for CASSLVRGGFQPQHF.

The chain links TRBV6-6 to TRBJ2-3; no firm D call. V was cut by 0 bases and J by 4 bases, with 11 bases left in between. CDR3 size: 15 residues. Germline CDR1 is MNHNY and CDR2 is SVGAGI (reference sequence). The CDR3 here is CASSYSDSTADTQYF. CDR3 sequence (DNA): TGTGCCAGCAGTTACTCGGATAGCACGGCAGATACGCAGTATTTT.

The chain has TRBV7-8 and TRBJ2-1; 7 bases map to TRBD2. Germline V gene sequence: CDR1 SGHVS, CDR2 FQNEAQ. Unmatched junction bases numbered 5, after V lost 5 bases and J lost 1 base. The CDR3 loop spans 15 amino acids. The CDR3 sequence: CASSPTGGSYNEQFF. The CDR3 DNA follows: TGTGCCAGCAGCCCCACCGGGGGGTCCTACAATGAGCAGTTCTTC.

This chain joins TRBV6-1 and TRBJ2-5; 8 nucleotides line up with TRBD1. After removal of 6 bases from V and 7 bases from J, the junction contained 4 bases not matched to a gene. Germline lookup yields CDR1 MNHNS and CDR2 SASEGT. The CDR3 totals 12 residues. CDR3 nucleotide sequence: TGTGCCAGCAGCCTTACAGGGGGGACCCAGTACTTC. It codes for CASSLTGGTQYF.

The chain couples TRBV6-1 to TRBJ1-2; D remains unclear. V was trimmed by 6 bases and J by 8 bases, leaving 7 bases between them. The CDR3 loop spans 10 amino acids. The V gene's germline CDR1 is MNHNS and CDR2 SASEGT. The CDR3 DNA reads TGTGCCAGCAGGCAGCGCGGCTACACCTTC. It codes for CASRQRGYTF.

V usage is TRBV5-5 and J usage is TRBJ2-7; tentative D call: TRBD2 (6 bases). Germline V gene data show CDR1 as SGHKS and CDR2 as YYEKEE (reference sequence). This CDR3 is built from 13 residues. V lost 2 bases and J 0 bases, leaving 6 bases between the germline ends. CDR3 loop: CASSFGSSYEQYF. The DNA of the CDR3 is TGTGCCAGCAGCTTCGGGAGCTCCTACGAGCAGTACTTC.

The rearrangement joins TRBV4-1 to TRBJ2-7; 8 bases line up with TRBD2. In germline, CDR1 is MGHRA, CDR2 YSYEKL. CDR3 length equals 14 residues. V gave up 3 bases and J gave up 2 bases; unmatched junction bases: 3. CDR3: CASSQGRGAYEQYF. Written as DNA, the CDR3 is TGCGCCAGCAGCCAGGGGCGGGGGGCCTACGAGCAGTACTTC.